These T cell receptor beta chains were read from a single sample in a study of T cells after yellow fever vaccination. Each CDR3 protein is one row after TCRdb ran MiXCR on the 5' RACE reads. The table has around 160,000 distinct CDR3 sequences, about 7% seen once. The source was CD4+ T cells sorted from PBMCs, collected 5 days after the first yellow fever vaccination. These receptor sequences come from a man in his late teens or twenties who received the YFV17D yellow fever vaccine. Each CDR3 is given with its conserved first and last residue. Each record gives: clone size, D gene, J gene, V gene, CDR3 DNA, CDR3 protein. D genes are given only for firm matches. Only part of the rows carry a size: once, few, many, or a class if the clone is expanded.

clone_size: few
d_call: .
j_call: TRBJ2-2
v_call: TRBV7-9
cdr3_nt: TGTGCCAGCAGCTTAGGAGCCGTACGCACCGGGGAGCTGTTTTTT
cdr3_aa: CASSLGAVRTGELFF

clone_size: few
d_call: .
j_call: TRBJ2-7
v_call: TRBV5-1
cdr3_nt: TGCGCCAGCAGCGCTTCACTTTCCTACGAGCAGTACTTC
cdr3_aa: CASSASLSYEQYF

clone_size: few
d_call: TRBD1
j_call: TRBJ1-1
v_call: TRBV7-9
cdr3_nt: TGTGCCAGCAGCGCCTGGGACAGTCTTTCCGGCGCTTTCTTT
cdr3_aa: CASSAWDSLSGAFF

clone_size: many
d_call: .
j_call: TRBJ2-5
v_call: TRBV18
cdr3_nt: TGTGCCAGCTCACCACGGAGTGCAGGGAAAGAGACCCAGTACTTC
cdr3_aa: CASSPRSAGKETQYF

clone_size: few
d_call: .
j_call: TRBJ2-3
v_call: TRBV7-2
cdr3_nt: TGTGCCAGCAGCTTAGGAAACCAGAAGACAGATACGCAGTATTTT
cdr3_aa: CASSLGNQKTDTQYF

clone_size: many
d_call: .
j_call: TRBJ1-1
v_call: TRBV4-3
cdr3_nt: TGCGCCAGCAGCCAAGTCTCCTGGCGGGTCACTGAAGCTTTCTTT
cdr3_aa: CASSQVSWRVTEAFF

clone_size: .
d_call: TRBD2
j_call: TRBJ2-5
v_call: TRBV10-3
cdr3_nt: TGTGCCATCAGTGAGCGCGGGCGGGGGAGGCAGCAAGAGACCCAGTACTTC
cdr3_aa: CAISERGRGRQQETQYF

clone_size: few
d_call: TRBD1
j_call: TRBJ1-1
v_call: TRBV12-3/TRBV12-4
cdr3_nt: TGTGCCAGCACGTTACCGGGACAGGGGTCCGCTTTCTTT
cdr3_aa: CASTLPGQGSAFF

clone_size: few
d_call: .
j_call: TRBJ2-6
v_call: TRBV4-3
cdr3_nt: TGCGCCAGCAGCTCCTGGGGCAGGGGCTCCTCTGGGGCCAACGTCCTGACTTTC
cdr3_aa: CASSSWGRGSSGANVLTF

clone_size: many
d_call: .
j_call: TRBJ2-7
v_call: TRBV5-1
cdr3_nt: TGCGCCAGCACCCCCGTCGGGACCGGCGAGCAGTACTTC
cdr3_aa: CASTPVGTGEQYF

clone_size: many
d_call: .
j_call: TRBJ1-3
v_call: TRBV7-9
cdr3_nt: TGTGCCAGCAGCATCAGATCAAGTGGTGGAAACACCATATATTTT
cdr3_aa: CASSIRSSGGNTIYF

clone_size: many
d_call: TRBD2
j_call: TRBJ2-1
v_call: TRBV9
cdr3_nt: TGTGCCAGCAGCCTTAGCGGGGGGCGTGCAAGTGAGCAGTTCTTC
cdr3_aa: CASSLSGGRASEQFF

clone_size: .
d_call: .
j_call: TRBJ1-3
v_call: TRBV7-9
cdr3_nt: TGTGCCAGCAGCTTAGAGTTCGGCTCTGGAAACACCATATATTTT
cdr3_aa: CASSLEFGSGNTIYF

clone_size: many
d_call: TRBD2
j_call: TRBJ2-6
v_call: TRBV7-2
cdr3_nt: TGTGCCAGCAGCTTTTCGAGGGGAGGGTACGGGGCCAACGTCCTGACTTTC
cdr3_aa: CASSFSRGGYGANVLTF

clone_size: many
d_call: .
j_call: TRBJ2-5
v_call: TRBV7-3
cdr3_nt: TGTGCCAGCAGCTTAAGCTGGCGTGGGACCCAGTACTTC
cdr3_aa: CASSLSWRGTQYF

clone_size: few
d_call: TRBD1
j_call: TRBJ1-6
v_call: TRBV29-1
cdr3_nt: TGCAGCGTCGGGACAGGGGCTAATTCACCCCTCCACTTT
cdr3_aa: CSVGTGANSPLHF

clone_size: many
d_call: TRBD2
j_call: TRBJ2-3
v_call: TRBV6-5
cdr3_nt: TGTGCCAGCAGTTACATGGGAGGGCGGGCAGATACGCAGTATTTT
cdr3_aa: CASSYMGGRADTQYF

clone_size: few
d_call: .
j_call: TRBJ2-3
v_call: TRBV11-2
cdr3_nt: TGTGCCAGCAGCAGATTAGGGGGTGCCACAGATACGCAGTATTTT
cdr3_aa: CASSRLGGATDTQYF

clone_size: few
d_call: .
j_call: TRBJ1-5
v_call: TRBV27
cdr3_nt: TGTGCCAGCAGTGCCCTCGATCAGCCCCAGCATTTT
cdr3_aa: CASSALDQPQHF

clone_size: .
d_call: TRBD2
j_call: TRBJ2-5
v_call: TRBV7-3
cdr3_nt: TGTGCCAGCAGCTCCACTAGCGGGGGCGGGGAGACCCAGTACTTC
cdr3_aa: CASSSTSGGGETQYF

clone_size: many
d_call: TRBD2
j_call: TRBJ2-1
v_call: TRBV11-2
cdr3_nt: TGTGCCAGCAGCTTAGAAGGATCTAGCGGGGGTTACAATGAGCAGTTCTTC
cdr3_aa: CASSLEGSSGGYNEQFF

clone_size: .
d_call: TRBD2
j_call: TRBJ2-3
v_call: TRBV9
cdr3_nt: TGTGCCAGCAGCGTAGCTAGCGGGATAACAGATACGCAGTATTTT
cdr3_aa: CASSVASGITDTQYF

clone_size: few
d_call: .
j_call: TRBJ1-1
v_call: TRBV28
cdr3_nt: TGTGCCAGCCCACCCGGTTCAGGGTGGGACACTGAAGCTTTCTTT
cdr3_aa: CASPPGSGWDTEAFF

clone_size: many
d_call: TRBD2
j_call: TRBJ2-3
v_call: TRBV6-1
cdr3_nt: TGTGCCAGCAGGAGGACTAGCGGACATGGAACGCAGTATTTT
cdr3_aa: CASRRTSGHGTQYF

clone_size: many
d_call: TRBD2
j_call: TRBJ2-7
v_call: TRBV3-1
cdr3_nt: TGTGCCAGCAGTGGACTAGCGGGGGGGCCTGACGAGCAGTACTTC
cdr3_aa: CASSGLAGGPDEQYF

clone_size: many
d_call: .
j_call: TRBJ2-5
v_call: TRBV5-1
cdr3_nt: TGCGCCAGCAGCTTGGGACAGTCCACGGAGAAAGAGACCCAGTACTTC
cdr3_aa: CASSLGQSTEKETQYF

clone_size: .
d_call: .
j_call: TRBJ1-4
v_call: TRBV7-2
cdr3_nt: TGTGCCAGCAGCTATGGACCGATAATTGCAACTAATGAAAAACTGTTTTTT
cdr3_aa: CASSYGPIIATNEKLFF

clone_size: few
d_call: .
j_call: TRBJ1-1
v_call: TRBV5-1
cdr3_nt: TGCGCCAGCAGCTTGGATCCAGGCGTCACTGAAGCTTTCTTT
cdr3_aa: CASSLDPGVTEAFF

clone_size: .
d_call: TRBD1
j_call: TRBJ1-5
v_call: TRBV5-8
cdr3_nt: TGTGCCAGCAGCTCCCGGGCAGGGGGGCATCAGCCCCAGCATTTT
cdr3_aa: CASSSRAGGHQPQHF

clone_size: .
d_call: .
j_call: TRBJ2-5
v_call: TRBV15
cdr3_nt: TGTGCCACCAGCAGAGATTATGACCGCGTAGAGACCCAGTACTTC
cdr3_aa: CATSRDYDRVETQYF

clone_size: many
d_call: TRBD1
j_call: TRBJ2-1
v_call: TRBV19
cdr3_nt: TGTGCCAGTAGTGCTCCCGGGACAGGGCTCAATGAGCAGTTCTTC
cdr3_aa: CASSAPGTGLNEQFF

clone_size: .
d_call: .
j_call: TRBJ1-4
v_call: TRBV30
cdr3_nt: TGTGCCTGGAGTGTGGGGGTTGCGAATGAAAAACTGTTTTTT
cdr3_aa: CAWSVGVANEKLFF

clone_size: medium-sized
d_call: .
j_call: TRBJ1-2
v_call: TRBV5-1
cdr3_nt: TGCGCCAGCAGCTTGGGGCCAGGCAACTATGGCTACACCTTC
cdr3_aa: CASSLGPGNYGYTF

clone_size: many
d_call: .
j_call: TRBJ2-1
v_call: TRBV7-2
cdr3_nt: TGTGCCAGCAGCAGAGAGGGGGTTCACGGAGGTGAGCAGTTCTTC
cdr3_aa: CASSREGVHGGEQFF

clone_size: few
d_call: .
j_call: TRBJ1-6
v_call: TRBV27
cdr3_nt: TGTGCCAGCAGTCAACAGGGTCGGGGCTCCTATAATTCACCCCTCCACTTT
cdr3_aa: CASSQQGRGSYNSPLHF

clone_size: .
d_call: TRBD1
j_call: TRBJ2-1
v_call: TRBV20-1
cdr3_nt: TGCAGCCCGGGACAGGGGGGAAATGAGCAGTTCTTC
cdr3_aa: CSPGQGGNEQFF

clone_size: many
d_call: .
j_call: TRBJ1-2
v_call: TRBV7-9
cdr3_nt: TGTGCCAGCAGCTTACAGACGAACTATGGCTACACCTTC
cdr3_aa: CASSLQTNYGYTF

clone_size: many
d_call: TRBD2
j_call: TRBJ2-1
v_call: TRBV7-9
cdr3_nt: TGTGCCAGCAGCCCCCGAGCGGGAGCCTACAATGAGCAGTTCTTC
cdr3_aa: CASSPRAGAYNEQFF

clone_size: .
d_call: TRBD1
j_call: TRBJ2-7
v_call: TRBV20-1
cdr3_nt: TGCAGTGCTAGGAAGACAGGGGTAGGGGAGCAGTACTTC
cdr3_aa: CSARKTGVGEQYF

clone_size: .
d_call: .
j_call: TRBJ2-5
v_call: TRBV18
cdr3_nt: TGTGCCAGCTCCCCCAGGCGAGGACCAGCGGGCCAAGAGACCCAGTACTTC
cdr3_aa: CASSPRRGPAGQETQYF

clone_size: .
d_call: .
j_call: TRBJ2-1
v_call: TRBV19
cdr3_nt: TGTGCCAGTAGTTGGGTTGGGAGAGGGCACAATGAGCAGTTCTTC
cdr3_aa: CASSWVGRGHNEQFF

clone_size: .
d_call: TRBD2
j_call: TRBJ2-3
v_call: TRBV7-2
cdr3_nt: TGTGCCAGCAGCCCAAGCGGGGGGGGGCGAGATACGCAGTATTTT
cdr3_aa: CASSPSGGGRDTQYF

clone_size: many
d_call: TRBD2
j_call: TRBJ2-1
v_call: TRBV7-3
cdr3_nt: TGTGCCAGCAGCTTTAGAGCGGGGCAAAACAATGAGCAGTTCTTC
cdr3_aa: CASSFRAGQNNEQFF

clone_size: .
d_call: .
j_call: TRBJ1-5
v_call: TRBV29-1
cdr3_nt: TGCAGCGTTGGAGGGGACGGCAATCAGCCCCAGCATTTT
cdr3_aa: CSVGGDGNQPQHF

clone_size: .
d_call: .
j_call: TRBJ2-5
v_call: TRBV4-1
cdr3_nt: TGCGCCAGCAGCCAAGATCGGCGGGACGGTAAGAGGACCCAGTACTTC
cdr3_aa: CASSQDRRDGKRTQYF

clone_size: many
d_call: TRBD1
j_call: TRBJ1-2
v_call: TRBV6-1
cdr3_nt: TGTGCCAGCAGGGACGGACAGGGTCATGGCTACACCTTC
cdr3_aa: CASRDGQGHGYTF

clone_size: many
d_call: .
j_call: TRBJ1-4
v_call: TRBV12-3/TRBV12-4
cdr3_nt: TGTGCCAGCAGTTTTCGGTTATCAACTAATGAAAAACTGTTTTTT
cdr3_aa: CASSFRLSTNEKLFF